The entry below gives a single T cell receptor beta chain sequence along with its context. Each CDR3 protein is one row after TCRdb ran MiXCR on the 5' RACE reads. The sample carries 230,000 or so distinct CDR3 sequences, roughly 8.7% recorded once. CDR3 length equals 14 residues. Trimming removed 2 bases from V and 5 bases from J; junction bases left unmatched: 4. Germline V CDR1 and CDR2: SGHTA, FQGTGA. This sample is drawn from a study of identical twins. The same sample was also studied in work on yellow fever vaccine responses in identical twins.

The sequence derives from a woman between 18 and 30 years old in good health. The rearrangement uses TRBV7-3 and TRBJ1-1; 8 bases line up with TRBD1. The sample consisted of CD8+ T cells sorted from blood. The CDR3 bases are TGTGCCAGCAGCTTACAGGGGGCGGATACTGAAGCTTTCTTT. Protein product: CASSLQGADTEAFF.